This section outlines one T cell receptor (beta chain) sequence together with its context. Its matching antigen is unknown. The source of the sample is a study of T-cell memory formation after mild COVID-19. Study context: Among the donors, TCR clusters were largely specific to each donor. Study-wide results and caveats: CD4+ bias marked clones expanding day 15 to 37, unlike balanced contracting clones. Contracting CD4+ clones sat mainly in CM and EM; CD8+ in EMRA.

Germline CDR1 reads GTSNPN; CDR2 reads SVGIG (reference sequence). CDR3 length: 13 amino acids. The V and J ends lost 0 bases and 4 bases respectively, with 10 bases between them. Constant-segment-primed 5'RACE gave TCR alpha and TCR beta cDNA libraries with sample barcodes and UMIs. TCRdb reprocessed the 5' RACE reads with MiXCR, giving one entry per CDR3 protein. The sample lists 150,000 to 200,000 distinct CDR3 sequences, 20% to 25% occurring once. The rearrangement joins TRBV30 to TRBJ2-7; D gene uncertain. The sequenced sample was PBMCs or a T cell subset sorted from them (not recorded which). The TCR sequence derives from an adult woman who had mild COVID-19 (a few samples of this study predate the infection). Cell type and time point are not known. The CDR3 DNA follows: TGTGCCTGGAGTGTACGTAGTTCTTACGAGCAGTACTTC. Translating it yields CAWSVRSSYEQYF.